These 27 T cell receptor beta chains originate from one sample sequenced in a study of shared clonotypes between healthy human individuals. TCRdb keeps only in-frame clones here, not all; method: immunoSEQ multiplex PCR. In the table there are approximately 2.4 million clones, nearly 97% of which are singletons. The sequenced sample consisted of naive CD4+ T cells sorted from blood. Stated subset: CD45RA+ positively selected. The receptor source for this set is a man between 18 and 35 years old in good health.

The V call is TRBV7-2, the J call TRBJ2-3; D is unclear. Germline CDR1 SGHTA, CDR2 FQGNSA. The V end was cut by 4 bases, the J end by 0 bases, with 8 bases between. This CDR3 comprises 14 residues. CDR3 residues: CASSYFGSTDTQYF. The DNA of the CDR3 is TGTGCCAGCAGCTATTTCGGTAGCACAGATACGCAGTATTTT.

This clone was observed a single time. This chain joins TRBV4-3 and TRBJ2-3, with D perhaps assigned TRBD1 or TRBD2 (5 bases each). The V gene lost 4 bases and the J gene lost 5 bases, with 16 bases spanning the gap. The length of the CDR3 is 15 residues. Germline V gene data show CDR1 as LGHNA and CDR2 as YSLEER. The CDR3 DNA is TGCGCCAGCAGCCCCGACCCCAGGGCGGGAGATACGCAGTATTTT. Its translation is CASSPDPRAGDTQYF.

Comments on this clone: At the DNA level, this CDR3 is encoded by other sequences in the same sample as well. This chain connects TRBV18 to TRBJ2-7, with D perhaps TRBD1 or TRBD2 (5 bases each). Germline V CDR1 and CDR2: KGHSH, LQKENI. The germline V and J ends were trimmed by 1 base and 0 bases, with 10 bases remaining between them. CDR3 length equals 15 residues. The CDR3 sequence: CASSPRDGTSYEQYF. In nucleotides, the CDR3 is TGTGCCAGCTCACCACGGGACGGTACCTCCTACGAGCAGTACTTC.

V is TRBV7-2 and J is TRBJ1-6; TRBD1 agrees at 8 bases. This CDR3 region has 15 residues. J gave up 7 bases and V 4 bases, and 6 bases lay outside the gene matches. CDR1 and CDR2 (germline): SGHTA, FQGNSA. CDR3 in DNA: TGTGCCAGCAGCTCCGGGACAGGTTTAAATTCACCCCTCCACTTT. Protein sequence: CASSSGTGLNSPLHF.

The J gene is TRBJ2-1, the V gene TRBV5-1, with 15 nucleotides matching TRBD2. This CDR3 contains 18 residues. V trimming: 3 bases; J trimming: 9 bases; junction bases outside the gene matches: 13. Germline V gene sequence: CDR1 SGHRS, CDR2 YFSETQ. CDR3 nucleotide sequence: TGCGCCAGCAGCTCAGTTGCTAGGACTAGCGGGGGGGCCCGTGAGCAGTTCTTC. As protein: CASSSVARTSGGAREQFF. The whole variable domain, remainder taken from reference TRBV5-1 and TRBJ2-1, is KAGVTQTPRYLIKTRGQQVTLSCSPISGHRSVSWYQQTPGQGLQFLFEYFSETQRNKGNFPGRFSGRQFSNSRSEMNVSTLELGDSALYLCASSSVARTSGGAREQFFGPGTRLTVL.

The chain carries TRBV19 and TRBJ1-5; D unresolved. V was clipped by 7 bases and J by 2 bases, with 12 bases between them. Per germline, CDR1 LNHDA and CDR2 SQIVND (reference sequence). The CDR3 contains 14 residues. CDR3 residues: CASTPQAGNQPQHF. The CDR3 DNA follows: TGTGCCAGTACCCCTCAGGCTGGCAATCAGCCCCAGCATTTT.

V is TRBV27 and J is TRBJ2-3, with 7 nucleotides matching TRBD1. Germline CDR1 is MNHEY and CDR2 is SMNVEV (reference sequence). The J segment lost 2 bases and the V segment lost 6 bases, leaving 14 bases of the junction unmatched. This CDR3 region has 17 residues. The CDR3 DNA reads as TGTGCCAGCAGCTACCTCACCGGGACAGTAAACACAGATACGCAGTATTTT. Its protein product is CASSYLTGTVNTDTQYF.

The rearrangement links TRBV5-1 to TRBJ2-1; D not resolved. CDR1 SGHRS and CDR2 YFSETQ come from the germline V gene. With 4 bases removed from V and 2 bases from J, the gap between germline ends came to 10 bases. The length of the CDR3 is 14 residues. The CDR3 here is CASSPLPTYNEQFF. CDR3 DNA: TGCGCCAGCAGCCCCTTACCAACCTACAATGAGCAGTTCTTC.

The rearrangement links TRBV5-1 to TRBJ2-1; maybe TRBD1 (5 bases). Germline lookup yields CDR1 SGHRS and CDR2 YFSETQ. Trimming stripped 0 bases from V and 6 bases from J, with 10 bases between. The CDR3 is made up of 14 amino acids. The chain's CDR3 is CASSLGGFTNEQFF. In DNA, the CDR3 is TGCGCCAGCAGCTTGGGGGGCTTCACCAATGAGCAGTTCTTC.

The chain uses TRBV28 and TRBJ1-2; TRBD1 is a possible D gene (5 bases). V lost 6 bases and J 6 bases, leaving 23 bases between the germline ends. The germline V gene encodes CDR1 MDHEN and CDR2 SYDVKM. The length of the CDR3 is 16 residues. CDR3 in amino acids: CASRTEGIPGWDGYTF. The CDR3 DNA sequence: TGTGCCAGCAGAACAGAGGGGATTCCCGGATGGGATGGCTACACCTTC.

The chain carries TRBV19 and TRBJ1-3, with D possibly TRBD1 on 6 matching bases. There are 16 residues in the CDR3. V lost 5 bases to trimming and J lost 1 base, with 15 bases between them. Per the germline V gene, CDR1 is LNHDA and CDR2 is SQIVND (reference sequence). The DNA for the CDR3 is TGTGCCAGTAGTTCACGACAGGTAGTATCTGGAAACACCATATATTTT. Its protein product is CASSSRQVVSGNTIYF.

The chain links TRBV5-1 to TRBJ2-2; 7 nucleotides line up with TRBD1. V lost 4 bases, J lost 3 bases, and 6 bases stayed unmatched. The CDR3 contains 15 residues. Per germline, CDR1 SGHRS and CDR2 YFSETQ. The CDR3 sequence: CASSGAGTDTGELFF. The CDR3 DNA reads TGCGCCAGCAGCGGTGCCGGGACAGACACCGGGGAGCTGTTTTTT.

This chain joins TRBV7-9 and TRBJ2-5; a weak D match, TRBD1 (6 bases). Germline V CDR1 and CDR2: SEHNR, FQNEAQ (reference sequence). Trimming shortened V by 1 base and J by 2 bases, and 14 bases separated the two germline ends. This CDR3 region has 16 residues. CDR3 sequence (DNA): TGTGCCAGCAGCTTAGGCCTAGACAGGCCGCAAGAGACCCAGTACTTC. Protein: CASSLGLDRPQETQYF.

This clone was detected only once. The V gene is TRBV6-6, the J gene TRBJ1-5; 7 bases are shared with TRBD1. CDR1 is MNHNY, CDR2 SVGAGI, per germline (reference sequence). The CDR3 has 15 amino acids. Germline trimming cut 6 bases from V and 2 bases from J; bases unmatched to any gene: 7. This CDR3 is CASRSQGEGNQPQHF. In nucleotides, the CDR3 is TGTGCCAGCAGGAGTCAGGGGGAGGGCAATCAGCCCCAGCATTTT.

The chain combines TRBV2 with TRBJ2-1; perhaps TRBD1 as D (6 bases). The CDR3 runs to 14 residues. Germline assignment: CDR1 SNHLY and CDR2 FYNNEI. V lost 1 base, J lost 5 bases, and 9 bases lay in between. This CDR3 is CASSEEQGDNEQFF. For the CDR3, the DNA is TGTGCCAGCAGTGAAGAACAGGGAGACAATGAGCAGTTCTTC.

This chain joins TRBV7-2 and TRBJ2-1; 12 bases are shared with TRBD2. The CDR3 loop spans 15 amino acids. The ends lost 1 base at V and 7 bases at J; junction bases unmatched: 2. Germline CDR1 is SGHTA and CDR2 is FQGNSA. The CDR3 DNA reads TGTGCCAGCAGCTTAGGGACTAGCGGGATTAATGAGCAGTTCTTC. This gives the protein CASSLGTSGINEQFF.

The chain has TRBV19 and TRBJ2-3, with 11 bases aligning to TRBD2. The germline gives CDR1 LNHDA, CDR2 SQIVND (reference sequence). V lost 2 bases and J lost 2; bases outside the gene matches: 3. This CDR3 contains 16 residues. CDR3 region: CASSIRLAGNTDTQYF. In DNA, the CDR3 is TGTGCCAGTAGTATACGACTAGCGGGGAACACAGATACGCAGTATTTT.

This chain uses TRBV5-6 with TRBJ2-2; D remains unclear. Germline V gene data show CDR1 as SGHDT and CDR2 as YYEEEE. The CDR3 is 12 amino acids. V dropped 6 bases and J dropped 4 bases, with 7 bases sitting between them. The CDR3 region has the DNA TGTGCCAGCAATAATAGCACCGGGGAGCTGTTTTTT. As protein: CASNNSTGELFF. The full variable domain, rest sourced from reference TRBV5-6 and TRBJ2-2, is DAGVTQSPTHLIKTRGQQVTLRCSPKSGHDTVSWYQQALGQGPQFIFQYYEEEERQRGNFPDRFSGHQFPNYSSELNVNALLLGDSALYLCASNNSTGELFFGEGSRLTVL.

The chain uses TRBV5-1 and TRBJ2-1; 12 nucleotides match TRBD2. V dropped 0 bases and J dropped 6; count of bases not matched to a gene: 7. Germline V lookup: CDR1 SGHRS, CDR2 YFSETQ. This CDR3 is 17 amino acids long. CDR3 bases: TGCGCCAGCAGCTTGGGTCTAGCGGGAGGGCCCCCCAATGAGCAGTTCTTC. Translating it yields CASSLGLAGGPPNEQFF.

V and J are TRBV2 and TRBJ1-2, with 9 bases identical to TRBD1. The CDR3 is 13 residues long. Trimming cost V 6 bases and J 5 bases; bases outside gene matches: 4. Germline V gene lookup returns CDR1 SNHLY and CDR2 FYNNEI. The CDR3 is CASRGTGSYGYTF. Written as DNA, the CDR3 is TGTGCCAGCAGGGGGACAGGGTCTTATGGCTACACCTTC.

The chain employs TRBV6-1 and TRBJ2-1, with TRBD1 identical over 9 bases. The CDR3 is 14 residues long. Germline lookup yields CDR1 MNHNS and CDR2 SASEGT. V dropped 6 bases and J dropped 8; count of bases not matched to a gene: 8. CDR3: CASRPGTGIDEQFF. As DNA, the CDR3 is TGTGCCAGCAGGCCCGGGACAGGGATCGATGAGCAGTTCTTC.

The V and J genes are TRBV27 and TRBJ2-1; D possibly matches TRBD1 or TRBD2 (5 bases each). The CDR3 contains 16 residues. Trimming removed 3 bases at V and 2 bases at J, with 14 bases between. Germline-derived CDR1 and CDR2 are MNHEY and SMNVEV (reference sequence). The CDR3 DNA sequence: TGTGCCAGCAGTTTGTCTTGGGGGTTTGCCTACAATGAGCAGTTCTTC. Translated, it gives CASSLSWGFAYNEQFF.

The rearrangement joins TRBV5-6 to TRBJ2-7, with D possibly being TRBD1 (6 bases). This CDR3 contains 14 residues. V was clipped by 4 bases and J by 2 bases, with 13 bases between them. Germline V gene data show CDR1 as SGHDT and CDR2 as YYEEEE. The CDR3 region has the DNA TGTGCCAGCAGCCCCAACAGGGTCCCCTACGAGCAGTACTTC. This sequence encodes CASSPNRVPYEQYF.

The count of this clone is one. The rearrangement uses TRBV5-6 and TRBJ1-2, with a tentative D call TRBD1 (6 bases). Looked up from germline, CDR1 is SGHDT and CDR2 is YYEEEE. This CDR3 comprises 13 residues. V was pared by 6 bases and J by 2 bases, with 11 bases between. The CDR3 loop reads CASNSRGNYGYTF. DNA for the CDR3: TGTGCCAGCAATAGCAGGGGAAACTATGGCTACACCTTC. The full variable domain, rest sourced from reference TRBV5-6 and TRBJ1-2, is DAGVTQSPTHLIKTRGQQVTLRCSPKSGHDTVSWYQQALGQGPQFIFQYYEEEERQRGNFPDRFSGHQFPNYSSELNVNALLLGDSALYLCASNSRGNYGYTFGSGTRLTVV.

This clone was counted only a few times. This rearrangement joins TRBV27 to TRBJ1-5, with D perhaps TRBD1 (5 bases). Germline lookup yields CDR1 MNHEY and CDR2 SMNVEV (reference sequence). V lost 2 bases and J lost 6, with 8 bases in between. This CDR3 has 13 residues. The CDR3 sequence: CASSLEGRQPQHF. The CDR3 bases are TGTGCCAGCAGTTTAGAGGGGCGTCAGCCCCAGCATTTT.

The gene calls are TRBV7-9 and TRBJ1-2; 9 bases match TRBD1. The CDR3 runs to 16 residues. Germline V CDR1 and CDR2: SEHNR, FQNEAQ (reference sequence). J was trimmed by 6 bases and V by 2 bases; bases with no gene match: 10. CDR3 residues: CASSLSSRTGENGYTF. CDR3 sequence (DNA): TGTGCCAGCAGCTTATCGAGCAGGACAGGGGAAAATGGCTACACCTTC.

The V and J genes are TRBV30 and TRBJ1-3, with 7 bases lining up with TRBD1. J gave up 4 bases and V 3 bases, and 12 bases lay outside the gene matches. CDR1 and CDR2 from the germline V gene are GTSNPN and SVGIG (reference sequence). This CDR3 has 16 amino acids. The DNA for the CDR3 is TGTGCCTGGAGCCGTCGTGGCAGGGGGTCGGGAAACACCATATATTTT. Amino acids: CAWSRRGRGSGNTIYF.